This TCR beta chain was sequenced in a study of T-cell reconstitution after alpha-beta-depleted transplantation in children. The CDR3 has 15 amino acids. From germline, CDR1 is SGDLS and CDR2 YYNGEE. V lost 0 bases and J 4 bases, leaving 13 bases between the germline ends. In its sample, this clonotype was seen a few times. Molecular barcoding with unique molecular identifiers was used for the TCRbeta library. TCRdb re-called the PCR reads through MiXCR, storing one row per CDR3 protein. The sample consists of roughly 300,000 distinct CDR3 sequences, about a tenth of them appearing once. Sequenced here: PBMCs from the stem cell graft donor, sampled from the stem cell graft. This clonotype originated in a human donor who donated a stem cell graft to a child with SCID. The V gene is TRBV9, the J gene TRBJ1-1, with TRBD1 as a possible D gene (5 bases). The CDR3 DNA reads TGTGCCAGCAGCGTAGAGCCCCAAGGGGCCACTGAAGCTTTCTTT. Protein sequence: CASSVEPQGATEAFF.